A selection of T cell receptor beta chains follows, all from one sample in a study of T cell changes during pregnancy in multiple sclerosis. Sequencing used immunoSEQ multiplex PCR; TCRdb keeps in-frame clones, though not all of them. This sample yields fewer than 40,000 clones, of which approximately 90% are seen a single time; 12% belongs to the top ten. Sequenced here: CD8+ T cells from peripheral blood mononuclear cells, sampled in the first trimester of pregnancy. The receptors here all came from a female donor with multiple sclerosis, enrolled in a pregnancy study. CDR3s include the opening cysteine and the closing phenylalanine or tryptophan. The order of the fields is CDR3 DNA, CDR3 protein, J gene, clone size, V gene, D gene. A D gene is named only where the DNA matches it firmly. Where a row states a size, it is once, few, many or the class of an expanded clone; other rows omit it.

cdr3_nt: TGTGCCAGCAGTTTATCTTCGGGTCAGCCCCAGCATTTT; cdr3_aa: CASSLSSGQPQHF; j_call: TRBJ1-5; clone_size: .; v_call: TRBV28; d_call: .
cdr3_nt: TGTGCCAGCGGGCAGGGAAACACTGAAGCTTTCTTT; cdr3_aa: CASGQGNTEAFF; j_call: TRBJ1-1; clone_size: .; v_call: TRBV9; d_call: .
cdr3_nt: TGTGCCAGCTCGCCAACTAACTACGAGCAGTACTTC; cdr3_aa: CASSPTNYEQYF; j_call: TRBJ2-7; clone_size: .; v_call: TRBV18; d_call: .
cdr3_nt: TGTGCCAGCAGTGGAATAGGGGGCTTAAGCTCCGAGCAGTACTTC; cdr3_aa: CASSGIGGLSSEQYF; j_call: TRBJ2-7; clone_size: .; v_call: TRBV2; d_call: TRBD1
cdr3_nt: TGTGCCAGCAGTTCCCTAGCGGGAGACTACAATGAGCAGTTCTTC; cdr3_aa: CASSSLAGDYNEQFF; j_call: TRBJ2-1; clone_size: .; v_call: TRBV6-6; d_call: TRBD2
cdr3_nt: TGTGCCAGCCAAGGACTAGCGGGAGCCGCTGAGACCCAGTACTTC; cdr3_aa: CASQGLAGAAETQYF; j_call: TRBJ2-5; clone_size: .; v_call: TRBV28; d_call: TRBD2
cdr3_nt: TGTGCCAGCAGTTACTCACTCCTAGCGGGAGTCCACGAGCAGTACTTC; cdr3_aa: CASSYSLLAGVHEQYF; j_call: TRBJ2-7; clone_size: .; v_call: TRBV6-5; d_call: TRBD2
cdr3_nt: TGTGCCAGCAGCGAACCGGGACATATCTACGAGCAGTACTTC; cdr3_aa: CASSEPGHIYEQYF; j_call: TRBJ2-7; clone_size: few; v_call: TRBV27; d_call: .
cdr3_nt: TGTGCCAGCAGCACCCCGGGACAGGGACTGTTTGACGAAGCTTTCTTT; cdr3_aa: CASSTPGQGLFDEAFF; j_call: TRBJ1-1; clone_size: .; v_call: TRBV5-4; d_call: TRBD1
cdr3_nt: TGTGCCTGGAAAGGGGGACACTACGAGCAGTACTTC; cdr3_aa: CAWKGGHYEQYF; j_call: TRBJ2-7; clone_size: .; v_call: TRBV30; d_call: .
cdr3_nt: TGTGCCAGCAGCACAGGGATTGGCACAGATACGCAGTATTTT; cdr3_aa: CASSTGIGTDTQYF; j_call: TRBJ2-3; clone_size: .; v_call: TRBV2; d_call: .
cdr3_nt: TGTGCCAGCAAGCCAACAGGGGCTCTTGCCTACGAGCAGTACTTC; cdr3_aa: CASKPTGALAYEQYF; j_call: TRBJ2-7; clone_size: .; v_call: TRBV27; d_call: TRBD1
cdr3_nt: TGTGCCAGCAGCGTAGGGCGAGGAGGGGGCGATGGCTACACCTTC; cdr3_aa: CASSVGRGGGDGYTF; j_call: TRBJ1-2; clone_size: few; v_call: TRBV9; d_call: TRBD1
cdr3_nt: TGTGCCAGCAGCGAGGGCACAGATACGCAGTATTTT; cdr3_aa: CASSEGTDTQYF; j_call: TRBJ2-3; clone_size: .; v_call: TRBV7-9; d_call: .
cdr3_nt: TGCGCCAGCAGCTTGGGGACTAGCAGCAATGAGCAGTTCTTC; cdr3_aa: CASSLGTSSNEQFF; j_call: TRBJ2-1; clone_size: .; v_call: TRBV5-1; d_call: TRBD2
cdr3_nt: TGTGCCAGCAGCTTAACCGGGGGGGGAAACTACAATGAGCAGTTCTTC; cdr3_aa: CASSLTGGGNYNEQFF; j_call: TRBJ2-1; clone_size: .; v_call: TRBV7-3; d_call: TRBD2
cdr3_nt: TGTGCCAGCGGGGAGGGCGGGGAGCTGTTTTTT; cdr3_aa: CASGEGGELFF; j_call: TRBJ2-2; clone_size: .; v_call: TRBV6-6; d_call: TRBD2
cdr3_nt: TGTGCCAGCAGCCCCCCCAGGGGGAGGCCGGCCTACGAGCAGTACTTC; cdr3_aa: CASSPPRGRPAYEQYF; j_call: TRBJ2-7; clone_size: .; v_call: TRBV4-2; d_call: .
cdr3_nt: TGCAGCGTTGATGGGACAGGGGGCCCCGGGGAGCTGTTTTTT; cdr3_aa: CSVDGTGGPGELFF; j_call: TRBJ2-2; clone_size: once; v_call: TRBV29-1; d_call: TRBD1
cdr3_nt: TGTGCCACCAGCGGAGCGGGAGCGGGAGGCGAGCAGTACTTC; cdr3_aa: CATSGAGAGGEQYF; j_call: TRBJ2-7; clone_size: .; v_call: TRBV15; d_call: TRBD2
cdr3_nt: TGTGCCAGCAGTGAACGGGGGGCGAGTAGGACAGATACGCAGTATTTT; cdr3_aa: CASSERGASRTDTQYF; j_call: TRBJ2-3; clone_size: .; v_call: TRBV6-1; d_call: .
cdr3_nt: TGTGCCAGCAGCTTGGGGGGGGCGAACACCGGGGAGCTGTTTTTT; cdr3_aa: CASSLGGANTGELFF; j_call: TRBJ2-2; clone_size: .; v_call: TRBV7-9; d_call: TRBD2